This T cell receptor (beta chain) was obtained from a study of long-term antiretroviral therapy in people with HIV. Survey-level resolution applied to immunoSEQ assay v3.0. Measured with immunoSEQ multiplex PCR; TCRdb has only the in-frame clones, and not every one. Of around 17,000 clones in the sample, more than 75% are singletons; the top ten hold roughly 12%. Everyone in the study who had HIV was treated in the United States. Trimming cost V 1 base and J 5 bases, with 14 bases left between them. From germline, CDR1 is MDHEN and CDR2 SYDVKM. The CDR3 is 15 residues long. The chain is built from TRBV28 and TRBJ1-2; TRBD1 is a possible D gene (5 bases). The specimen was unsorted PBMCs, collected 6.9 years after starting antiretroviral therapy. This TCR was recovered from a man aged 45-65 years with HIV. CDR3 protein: CASSLFQGWNYGYTF. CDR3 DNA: TGTGCCAGCAGTTTATTCCAGGGTTGGAATTATGGCTACACCTTC.